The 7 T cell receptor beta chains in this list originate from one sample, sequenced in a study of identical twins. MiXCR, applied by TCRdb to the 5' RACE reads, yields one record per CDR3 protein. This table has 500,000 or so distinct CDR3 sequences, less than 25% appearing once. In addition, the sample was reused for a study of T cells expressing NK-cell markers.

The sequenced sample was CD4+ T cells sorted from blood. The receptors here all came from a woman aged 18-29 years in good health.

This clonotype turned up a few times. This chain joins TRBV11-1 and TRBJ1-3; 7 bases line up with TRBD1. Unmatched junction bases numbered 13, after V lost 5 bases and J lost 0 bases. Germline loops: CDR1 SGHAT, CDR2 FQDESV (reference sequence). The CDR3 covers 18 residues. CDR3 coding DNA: TGTGCCAGCAGCCCGGGCCTCCAGGGGGTTAACTCTGGAAACACCATATATTTT. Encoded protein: CASSPGLQGVNSGNTIYF.

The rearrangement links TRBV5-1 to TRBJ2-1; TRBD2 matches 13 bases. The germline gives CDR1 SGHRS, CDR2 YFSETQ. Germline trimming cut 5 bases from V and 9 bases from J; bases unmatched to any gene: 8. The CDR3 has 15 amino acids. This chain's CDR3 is CASSWTSGSSSEQFF. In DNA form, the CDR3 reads TGCGCCAGCAGTTGGACTAGCGGGAGTTCAAGTGAGCAGTTCTTC.

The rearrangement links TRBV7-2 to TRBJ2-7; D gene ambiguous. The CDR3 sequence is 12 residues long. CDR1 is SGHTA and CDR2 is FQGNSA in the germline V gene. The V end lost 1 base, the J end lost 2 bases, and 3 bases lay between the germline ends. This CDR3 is CASSLDAYEQYF. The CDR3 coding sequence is TGTGCCAGCAGCTTAGACGCCTACGAGCAGTACTTC. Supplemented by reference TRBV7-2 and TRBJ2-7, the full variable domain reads GAGVSQSPSNKVTEKGKDVELRCDPISGHTALYWYRQSLGQGLEFLIYFQGNSAPDKSGLPSDRFSAERTGGSVSTLTIQRTQQEDSAVYLCASSLDAYEQYFGPGTRLTVT.

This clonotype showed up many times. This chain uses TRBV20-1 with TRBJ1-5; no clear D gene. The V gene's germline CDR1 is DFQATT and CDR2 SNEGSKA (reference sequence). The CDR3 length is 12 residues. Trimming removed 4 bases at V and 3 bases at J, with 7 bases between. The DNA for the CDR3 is TGCAGTGCTACCCTTCACAATCAGCCCCAGCATTTT. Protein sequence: CSATLHNQPQHF.

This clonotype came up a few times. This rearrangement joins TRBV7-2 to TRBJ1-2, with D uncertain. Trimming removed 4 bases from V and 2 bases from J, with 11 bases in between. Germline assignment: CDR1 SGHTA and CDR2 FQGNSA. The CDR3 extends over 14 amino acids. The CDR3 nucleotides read TGTGCCAGCAGCTCGACGTATGGGAACTATGGCTACACCTTC. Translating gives CASSSTYGNYGYTF. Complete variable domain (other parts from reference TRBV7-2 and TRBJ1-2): GAGVSQSPSNKVTEKGKDVELRCDPISGHTALYWYRQSLGQGLEFLIYFQGNSAPDKSGLPSDRFSAERTGGSVSTLTIQRTQQEDSAVYLCASSSTYGNYGYTFGSGTRLTVV.

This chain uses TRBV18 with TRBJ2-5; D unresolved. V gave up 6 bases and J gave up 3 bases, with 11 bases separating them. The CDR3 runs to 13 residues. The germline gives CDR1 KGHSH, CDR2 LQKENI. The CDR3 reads CASSPLREETQYF. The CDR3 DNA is TGTGCCAGCTCTCCGCTCCGAGAAGAGACCCAGTACTTC.

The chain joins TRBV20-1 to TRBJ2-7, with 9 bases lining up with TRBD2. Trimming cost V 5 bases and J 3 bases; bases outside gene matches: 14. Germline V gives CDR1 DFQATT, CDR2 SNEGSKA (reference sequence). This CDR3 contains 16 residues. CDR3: CSAAQSRTSDYYEQYF. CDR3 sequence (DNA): TGCAGTGCTGCCCAGTCACGGACTAGCGATTACTACGAGCAGTACTTC.